This T cell receptor beta chain was retrieved from a study of blood T cell repertoires in COVID-19. Study-wide background: Sources were T cells, B-cell-depleted T cells, or PBMCs; the material itself was cDNA or gDNA.

J lost 5 bases, V lost 3 bases, and 8 bases had no gene match. Germline assignment: CDR1 SGDLS and CDR2 YYNGEE. The CDR3 contains 16 residues. Authors' analysis steps: Reference gene primer amplification yielded estimated nucleated cell counts. Measured with immunoSEQ multiplex PCR; TCRdb has only the in-frame clones, and not every one. V, J and clone size derive from that table, while D and trimming were established from the DNA sequence. This table has 250,000 to 350,000 clones, 75% to 95% appearing once. Recruits, aged roughly 18 to 90 years, lived in 24 US areas. Participants reported their clinical history, and cohort assignment relied on those reports.

The chain links TRBV9 to TRBJ2-7, with 13 positions matching TRBD2. This receptor was identified in a woman in her 30s who had recovered from COVID-19. Sequenced material: PBMCs or T cells enriched from blood (not recorded which). The CDR3, as DNA: TGTGCCAGCAGCGCAACCGGGACTAGCGGGACCCACGAGCAGTACTTC. Translating it yields CASSATGTSGTHEQYF.